This entry concerns a single T cell receptor (beta chain). What it binds is unknown. The CDR3 loop spans 14 amino acids. Looked up from germline, CDR1 is SGHAT and CDR2 is FQNNGV. V was pared by 4 bases and J by 5 bases, with 13 bases between. One entry per CDR3 protein, called by TCRdb with MiXCR from the 5' RACE reads. This table holds around 1.7 million distinct CDR3 sequences, under 35% found once. The sample originates from a study of identical twins. Findings of the study overall: Twins' surplus sharing was weaker for beta out-of-frame sequences. Twin-shared out-of-frame alpha sequences were enriched for low generation probability. Monozygotic twin pairs showed more out-of-frame TCR alpha sharing than models estimated. A partial confounding effect on zero-insertion analyses could come from invariant MAIT and iNKT cells.

Sample: cord blood. This rearrangement joins TRBV11-2 to TRBJ2-3; perhaps TRBD2 as D (5 bases). The TCR was taken from a newborn girl in good health. This CDR3 reads CASSSRPGRDTQYF. The CDR3 coding sequence is TGTGCCAGCAGCTCGCGACCGGGAAGAGATACGCAGTATTTT.